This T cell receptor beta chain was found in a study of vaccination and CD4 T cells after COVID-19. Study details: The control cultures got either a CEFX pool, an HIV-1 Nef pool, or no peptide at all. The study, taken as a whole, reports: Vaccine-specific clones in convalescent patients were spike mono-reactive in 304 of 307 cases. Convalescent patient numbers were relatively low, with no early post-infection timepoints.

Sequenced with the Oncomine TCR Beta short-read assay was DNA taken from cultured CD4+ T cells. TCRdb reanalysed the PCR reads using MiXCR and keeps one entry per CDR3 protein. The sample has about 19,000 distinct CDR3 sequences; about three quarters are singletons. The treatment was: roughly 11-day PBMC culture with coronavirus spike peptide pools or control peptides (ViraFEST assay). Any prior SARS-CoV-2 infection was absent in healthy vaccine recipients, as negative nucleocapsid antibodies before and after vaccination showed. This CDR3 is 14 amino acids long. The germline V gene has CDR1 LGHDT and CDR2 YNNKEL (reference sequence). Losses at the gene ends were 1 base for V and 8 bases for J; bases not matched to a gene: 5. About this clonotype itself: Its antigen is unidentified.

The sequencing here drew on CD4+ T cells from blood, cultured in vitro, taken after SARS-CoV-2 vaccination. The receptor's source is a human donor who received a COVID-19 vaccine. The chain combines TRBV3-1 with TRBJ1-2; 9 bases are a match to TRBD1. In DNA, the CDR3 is TGTGCCAGCAGCCAAGGACAGGGGGTGCAGGGCTACACCTTC. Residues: CASSQGQGVQGYTF.